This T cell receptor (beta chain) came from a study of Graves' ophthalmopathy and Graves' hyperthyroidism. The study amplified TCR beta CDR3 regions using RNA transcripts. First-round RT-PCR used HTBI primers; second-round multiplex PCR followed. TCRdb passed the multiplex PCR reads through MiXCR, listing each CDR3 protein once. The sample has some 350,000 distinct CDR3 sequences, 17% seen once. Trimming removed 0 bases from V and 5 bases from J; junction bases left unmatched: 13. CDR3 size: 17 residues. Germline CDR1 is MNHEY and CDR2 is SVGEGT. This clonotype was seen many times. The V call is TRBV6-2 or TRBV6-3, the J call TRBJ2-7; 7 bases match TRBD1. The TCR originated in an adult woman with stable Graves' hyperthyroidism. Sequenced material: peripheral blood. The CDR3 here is CASSYSGPSGGVHEQYF. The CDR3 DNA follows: TGTGCCAGCAGTTACTCGGGTCCGTCAGGGGGAGTCCACGAGCAGTACTTC.